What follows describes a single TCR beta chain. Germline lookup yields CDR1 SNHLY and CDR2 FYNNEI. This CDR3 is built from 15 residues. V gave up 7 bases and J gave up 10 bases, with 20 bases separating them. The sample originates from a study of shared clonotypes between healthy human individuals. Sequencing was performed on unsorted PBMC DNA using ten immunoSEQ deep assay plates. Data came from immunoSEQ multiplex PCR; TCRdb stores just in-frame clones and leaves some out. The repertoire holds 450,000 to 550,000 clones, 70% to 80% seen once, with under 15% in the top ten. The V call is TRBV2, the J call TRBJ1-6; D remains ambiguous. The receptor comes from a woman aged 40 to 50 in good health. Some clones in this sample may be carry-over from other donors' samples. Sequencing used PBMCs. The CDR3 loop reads CASNRPAVARSPLHF. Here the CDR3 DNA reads TGTGCCAGCAACCGTCCGGCGGTCGCGCGATCACCCCTCCACTTT.